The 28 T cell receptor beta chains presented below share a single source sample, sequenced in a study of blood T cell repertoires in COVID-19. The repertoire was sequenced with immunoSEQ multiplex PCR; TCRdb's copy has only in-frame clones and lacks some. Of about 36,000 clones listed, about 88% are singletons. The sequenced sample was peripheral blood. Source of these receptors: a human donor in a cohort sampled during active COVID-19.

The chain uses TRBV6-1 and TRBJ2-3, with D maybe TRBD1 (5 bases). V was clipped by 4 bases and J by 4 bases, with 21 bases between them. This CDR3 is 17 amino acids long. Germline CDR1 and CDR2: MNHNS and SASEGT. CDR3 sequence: CASSAPLTRVGADTQYF. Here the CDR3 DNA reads TGTGCCAGCAGTGCCCCCTTGACCCGCGTAGGGGCAGATACGCAGTATTTT.

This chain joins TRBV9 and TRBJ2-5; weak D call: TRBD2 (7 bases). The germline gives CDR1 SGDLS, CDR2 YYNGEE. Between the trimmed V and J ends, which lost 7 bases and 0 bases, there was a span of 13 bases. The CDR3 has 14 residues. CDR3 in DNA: TGTGCCAGCTCAAGGGGGGGGAACCAAGAGACCCAGTACTTC. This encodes CASSRGGNQETQYF.

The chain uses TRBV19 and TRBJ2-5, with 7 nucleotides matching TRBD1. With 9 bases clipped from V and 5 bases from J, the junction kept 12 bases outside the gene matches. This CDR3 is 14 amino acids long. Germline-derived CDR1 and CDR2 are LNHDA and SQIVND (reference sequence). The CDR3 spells CASTRTGPSETQYF. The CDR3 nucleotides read TGTGCCAGCACGCGGACAGGTCCGTCGGAGACCCAGTACTTC.

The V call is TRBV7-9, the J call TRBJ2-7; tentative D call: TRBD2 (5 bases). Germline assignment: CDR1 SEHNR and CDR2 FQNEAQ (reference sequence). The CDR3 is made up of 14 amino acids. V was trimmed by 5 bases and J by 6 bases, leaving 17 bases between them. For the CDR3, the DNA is TGTGCCAGCAGCACCGTGGGGAGAACTGGCGAGCAGTACTTC. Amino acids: CASSTVGRTGEQYF.

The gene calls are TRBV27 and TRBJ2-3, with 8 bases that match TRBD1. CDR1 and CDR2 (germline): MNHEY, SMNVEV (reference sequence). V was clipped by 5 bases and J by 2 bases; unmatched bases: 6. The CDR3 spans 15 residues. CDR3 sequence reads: CASSPGTGHTDTQYF. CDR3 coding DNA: TGTGCCAGCAGTCCTGGGACAGGACACACAGATACGCAGTATTTT.

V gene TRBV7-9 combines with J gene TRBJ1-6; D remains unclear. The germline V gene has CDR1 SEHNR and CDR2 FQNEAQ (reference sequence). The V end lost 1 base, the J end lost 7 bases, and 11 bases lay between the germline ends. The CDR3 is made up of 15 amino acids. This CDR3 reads CASSLDPPGNSPLHF. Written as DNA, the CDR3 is TGTGCCAGCAGCTTAGACCCTCCGGGGAATTCACCCCTCCACTTT.

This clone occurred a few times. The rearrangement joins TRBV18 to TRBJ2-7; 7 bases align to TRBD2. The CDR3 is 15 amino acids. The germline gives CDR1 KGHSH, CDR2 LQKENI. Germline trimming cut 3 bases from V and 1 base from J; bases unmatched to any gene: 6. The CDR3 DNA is TGTGCCAGCTCACCGGGGCGGGGGTCGTCCTACGAGCAGTACTTC. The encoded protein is CASSPGRGSSYEQYF.

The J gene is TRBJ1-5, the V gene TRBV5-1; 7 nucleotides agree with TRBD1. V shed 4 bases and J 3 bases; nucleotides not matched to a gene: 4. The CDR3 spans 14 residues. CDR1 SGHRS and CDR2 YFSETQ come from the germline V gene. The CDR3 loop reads CASSPGQVNQPQHF. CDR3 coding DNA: TGCGCCAGCAGCCCCGGACAGGTCAATCAGCCCCAGCATTTT.

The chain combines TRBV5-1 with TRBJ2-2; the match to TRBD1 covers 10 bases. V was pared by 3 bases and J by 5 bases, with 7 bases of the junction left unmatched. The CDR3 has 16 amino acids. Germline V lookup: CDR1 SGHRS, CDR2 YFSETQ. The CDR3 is CASSWTGTGVTGELFF. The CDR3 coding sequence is TGCGCCAGCAGCTGGACCGGGACAGGGGTTACCGGGGAGCTGTTTTTT.

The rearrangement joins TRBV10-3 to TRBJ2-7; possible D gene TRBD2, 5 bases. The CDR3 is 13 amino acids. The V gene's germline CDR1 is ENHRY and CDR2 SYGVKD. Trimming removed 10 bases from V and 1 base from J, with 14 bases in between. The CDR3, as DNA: TGTGCCACTAGACCCGGGGAGTCCTACGAGCAGTACTTC. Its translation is CATRPGESYEQYF.

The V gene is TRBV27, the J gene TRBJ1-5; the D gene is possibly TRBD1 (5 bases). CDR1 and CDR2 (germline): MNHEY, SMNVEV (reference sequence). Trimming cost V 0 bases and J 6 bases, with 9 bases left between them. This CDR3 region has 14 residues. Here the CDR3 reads CASSLSEGAQPQHF. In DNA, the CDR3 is TGTGCCAGCAGTTTATCGGAAGGGGCTCAGCCCCAGCATTTT.

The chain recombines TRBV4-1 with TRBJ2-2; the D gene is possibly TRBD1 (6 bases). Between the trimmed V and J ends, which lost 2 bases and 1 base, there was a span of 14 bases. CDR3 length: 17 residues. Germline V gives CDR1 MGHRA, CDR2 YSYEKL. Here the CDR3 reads CASSQNQGNLNTGELFF. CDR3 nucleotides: TGCGCCAGCAGCCAAAACCAGGGGAATTTGAACACCGGGGAGCTGTTTTTT.

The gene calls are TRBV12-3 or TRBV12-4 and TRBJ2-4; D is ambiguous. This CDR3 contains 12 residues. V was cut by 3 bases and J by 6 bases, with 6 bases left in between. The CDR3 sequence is CASSFHTNIQYF. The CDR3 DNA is TGTGCCAGCAGTTTCCACACAAACATTCAGTACTTC.

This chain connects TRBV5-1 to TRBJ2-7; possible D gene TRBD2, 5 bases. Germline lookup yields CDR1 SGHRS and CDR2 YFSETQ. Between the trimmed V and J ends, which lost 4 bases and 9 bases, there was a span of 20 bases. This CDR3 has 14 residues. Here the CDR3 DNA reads TGCGCCAGCAGCCCCGGGATTTCCAGATGGGGGCAGTACTTC. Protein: CASSPGISRWGQYF.

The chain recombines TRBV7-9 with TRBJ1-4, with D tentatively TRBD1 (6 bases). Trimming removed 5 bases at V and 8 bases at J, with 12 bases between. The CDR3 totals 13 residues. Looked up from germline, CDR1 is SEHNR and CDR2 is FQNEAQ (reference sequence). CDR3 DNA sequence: TGTGCCAGCAGCCGACAGGAAAGGGAAAAACTGTTTTTT. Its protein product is CASSRQEREKLFF.

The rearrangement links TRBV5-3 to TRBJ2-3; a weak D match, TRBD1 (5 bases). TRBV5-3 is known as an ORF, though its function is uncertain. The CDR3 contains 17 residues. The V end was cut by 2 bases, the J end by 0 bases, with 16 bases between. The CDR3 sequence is CARSFVDVDKSTDTQYF. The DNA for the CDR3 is TGTGCCAGAAGCTTCGTCGATGTGGACAAGAGCACAGATACGCAGTATTTT.

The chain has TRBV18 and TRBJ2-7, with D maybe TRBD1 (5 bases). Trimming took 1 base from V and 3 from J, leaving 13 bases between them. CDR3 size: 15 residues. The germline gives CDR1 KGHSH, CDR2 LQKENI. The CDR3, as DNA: TGTGCCAGCTCACCACGACAGATGAGTCACTACGAGCAGTACTTC. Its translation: CASSPRQMSHYEQYF.

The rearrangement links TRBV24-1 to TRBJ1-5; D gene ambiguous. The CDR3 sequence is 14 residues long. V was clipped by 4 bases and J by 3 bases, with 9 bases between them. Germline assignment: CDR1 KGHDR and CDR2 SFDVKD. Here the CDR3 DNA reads TGTGCCACCAGTGACCCAGGCCCCAATCAGCCCCAGCATTTT. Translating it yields CATSDPGPNQPQHF.

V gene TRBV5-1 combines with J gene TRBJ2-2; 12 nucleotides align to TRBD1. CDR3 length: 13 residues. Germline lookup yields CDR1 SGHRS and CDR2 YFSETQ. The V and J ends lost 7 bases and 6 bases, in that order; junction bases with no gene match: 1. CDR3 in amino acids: CASGTGGPGELFF. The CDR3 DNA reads TGCGCCAGCGGGACAGGGGGCCCCGGGGAGCTGTTTTTT.

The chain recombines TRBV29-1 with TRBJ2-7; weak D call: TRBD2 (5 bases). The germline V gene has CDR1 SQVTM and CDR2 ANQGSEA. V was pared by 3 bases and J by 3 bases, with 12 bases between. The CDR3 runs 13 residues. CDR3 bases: TGCAGCGTTGACCCGGGATTGTTCTACGAGCAGTACTTC. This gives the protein CSVDPGLFYEQYF.

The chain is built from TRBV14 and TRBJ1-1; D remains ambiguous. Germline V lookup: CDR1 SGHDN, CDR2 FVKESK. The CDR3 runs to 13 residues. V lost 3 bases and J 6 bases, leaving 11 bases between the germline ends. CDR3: CASSQADWAEAFF. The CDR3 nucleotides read TGTGCCAGCAGCCAGGCGGATTGGGCTGAAGCTTTCTTT.

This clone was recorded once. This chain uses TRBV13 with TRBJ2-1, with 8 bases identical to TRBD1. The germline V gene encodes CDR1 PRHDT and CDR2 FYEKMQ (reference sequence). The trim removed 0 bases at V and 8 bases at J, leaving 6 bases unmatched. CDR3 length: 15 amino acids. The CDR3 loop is CASSLGPGGSDEQFF. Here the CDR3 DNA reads TGTGCCAGCAGCTTAGGGCCAGGGGGCTCGGATGAGCAGTTCTTC.

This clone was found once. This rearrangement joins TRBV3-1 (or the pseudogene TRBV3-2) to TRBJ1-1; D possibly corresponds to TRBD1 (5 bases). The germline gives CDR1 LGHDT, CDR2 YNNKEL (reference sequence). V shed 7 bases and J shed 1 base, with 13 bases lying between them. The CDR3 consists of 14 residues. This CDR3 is CASTQLQGNTEAFF. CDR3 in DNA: TGTGCCAGCACCCAGTTGCAGGGGAACACTGAAGCTTTCTTT.

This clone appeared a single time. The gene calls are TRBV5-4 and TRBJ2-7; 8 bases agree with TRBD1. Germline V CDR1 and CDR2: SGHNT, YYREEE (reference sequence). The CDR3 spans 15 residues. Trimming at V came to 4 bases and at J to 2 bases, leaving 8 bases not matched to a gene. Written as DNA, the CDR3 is TGTGCCAGCAGCCCCTCCGGGACAGGAACCTACGAGCAGTACTTC. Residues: CASSPSGTGTYEQYF. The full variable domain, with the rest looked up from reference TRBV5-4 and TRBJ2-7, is ETGVTQSPTHLIKTRGQQVTLRCSSQSGHNTVSWYQQALGQGPQFIFQYYREEENGRGNFPPRFSGLQFPNYSSELNVNALELDDSALYLCASSPSGTGTYEQYFGPGTRLTVT.

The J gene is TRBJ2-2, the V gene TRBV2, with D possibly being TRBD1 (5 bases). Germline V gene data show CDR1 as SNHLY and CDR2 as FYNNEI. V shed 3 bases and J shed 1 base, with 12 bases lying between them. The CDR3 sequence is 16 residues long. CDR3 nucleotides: TGTGCCAGCAGTGAGACCGACAGACGGAACACCGGGGAGCTGTTTTTT. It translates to CASSETDRRNTGELFF. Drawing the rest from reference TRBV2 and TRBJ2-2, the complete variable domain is EPEVTQTPSHQVTQMGQEVILRCVPISNHLYFYWYRQILGQKVEFLVSFYNNEISEKSEIFDDQFSVERPDGSNFTLKIRSTKLEDSAMYFCASSETDRRNTGELFFGEGSRLTVL.

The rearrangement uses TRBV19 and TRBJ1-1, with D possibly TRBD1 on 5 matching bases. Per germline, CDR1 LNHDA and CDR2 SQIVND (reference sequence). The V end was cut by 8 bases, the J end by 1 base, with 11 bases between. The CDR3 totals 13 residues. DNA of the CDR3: TGTGCCAGTGGGAGGGGAGCGAACACTGAAGCTTTCTTT. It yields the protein CASGRGANTEAFF.

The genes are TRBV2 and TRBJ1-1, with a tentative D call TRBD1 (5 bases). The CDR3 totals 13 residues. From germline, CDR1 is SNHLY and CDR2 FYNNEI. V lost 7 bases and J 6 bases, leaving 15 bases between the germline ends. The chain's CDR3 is CASTQESEAEAFF. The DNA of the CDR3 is TGTGCCAGCACACAGGAAAGTGAGGCTGAAGCTTTCTTT.

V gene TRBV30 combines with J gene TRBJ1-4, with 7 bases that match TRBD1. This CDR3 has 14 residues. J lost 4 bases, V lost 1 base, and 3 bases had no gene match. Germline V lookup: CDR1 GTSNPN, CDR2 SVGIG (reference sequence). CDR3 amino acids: CAWSGQGFNEKLFF. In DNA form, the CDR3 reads TGTGCCTGGAGTGGACAGGGATTTAATGAAAAACTGTTTTTT. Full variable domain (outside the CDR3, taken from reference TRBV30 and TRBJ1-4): SQTIHQWPATLVQPVGSPLSLECTVEGTSNPNLYWYRQAAGRGLQLLFYSVGIGQISSEVPQNLSASRPQDRQFILSSKKLLLSDSGFYLCAWSGQGFNEKLFFGSGTQLSVL.